This is a list of T cell receptor beta chains from one sample in a study of cytomegalovirus exposure and HLA in healthy donors. The protocol was immunoSEQ multiplex PCR, while the TCRdb copy is restricted to in-frame clones and leaves out a portion. The table shows about 160,000 clones, with approximately 74% occurring only once. Material for sequencing was PBMCs. These receptor sequences come from a woman in her twenties or thirties in good health and CMV-seronegative. The CDR3 runs from the conserved cysteine through the conserved F or W. A D gene is named only where the DNA matches it firmly. Where a row states a size, it is once, few, many or the class of an expanded clone; other rows omit it.

J | V | D | size | DNA | CDR3
TRBJ1-1 | TRBV30 | - | few | TGTGCCTGGTGCCGGGGGGGGACGAACACTGAAGCTTTCTTT | CAWCRGGTNTEAFF
TRBJ2-3 | TRBV15 | TRBD2 | - | TGTGCCACCAGCTATAAAGCGGGAGCTCGATATACGCAGTATTTT | CATSYKAGARYTQYF
TRBJ2-7 | TRBV5-1 | TRBD1 | - | TGCGCCAGCAGCACAGGGACAGGGGGTACTTTTGAGCAGTACTTC | CASSTGTGGTFEQYF
TRBJ2-3 | TRBV29-1 | TRBD2 | - | TGCAGCGTTGAAATGCGGGGGTATCTGTATACGCAGTATTTT | CSVEMRGYLYTQYF
TRBJ2-7 | TRBV7-9 | - | - | TGTGCCAGCAGCCTACAGGGTACCGAGCAGTACTTC | CASSLQGTEQYF
TRBJ2-7 | TRBV27 | - | - | TGTGCCAGCAGTTTCGGTGAATTTCTCGAGCAGTACTTC | CASSFGEFLEQYF
TRBJ1-3 | TRBV28 | TRBD1 | - | TGTGCCAGCAGATACAGGGATCCAGGGACAGCCACTGGAAACACCATATATTTT | CASRYRDPGTATGNTIYF
TRBJ2-7 | TRBV7-9 | TRBD1 | - | TGTGCCAGCAGCGGGACAGGGACATACAGCTCCTACGAGCAGTACTTC | CASSGTGTYSSYEQYF
TRBJ2-7 | TRBV6-5 | TRBD2 | once | TGTGCCAGCAGGCGCGTCGGGACTACCCAGCAGTACTTC | CASRRVGTTQQYF
TRBJ1-6 | TRBV7-6 | TRBD1 | - | TGTGCCAGCAGCGCCCATTTGGGACAGGGGGCATTTTCCTATAATTCACCCCTCCACTTT | CASSAHLGQGAFSYNSPLHF
TRBJ1-1 | TRBV30 | - | few | TGTGCCTGGAGCGCCCGGGGTGCAAGGAACACTGAAGCTTTCTTT | CAWSARGARNTEAFF
TRBJ2-3 | TRBV27 | TRBD2 | - | TGTGCCAGCAGTTTATGGCTAGCGGGGGGGGCTTCTGATACGCAGTATTTT | CASSLWLAGGASDTQYF
TRBJ2-3 | TRBV4-3 | TRBD1 | - | TGCGCCAGCAGCCAAGCCCCCGGGGACAGTGATACGCAGTATTTT | CASSQAPGDSDTQYF
TRBJ1-6 | TRBV5-4 | - | - | TGTGCCAGCAGCCGGGTGGGCTATAATTCACCCCTCCACTTT | CASSRVGYNSPLHF
TRBJ2-7 | TRBV4-3 | TRBD1 | - | TGCGCCAGCAGCCAAGGTCGGACAGGGATCTACGAGCAGTACTTC | CASSQGRTGIYEQYF
TRBJ1-1 | TRBV7-9 | - | - | TGTGCCAGCAGCTTAAGTTCAGGTTCCAACACTGAAGCTTTCTTT | CASSLSSGSNTEAFF
TRBJ1-5 | TRBV19 | - | once | TGTGCCAGTAGTCCCGTAGGGGAACATCAGCCCCAGCATTTT | CASSPVGEHQPQHF
TRBJ2-1 | TRBV19 | - | - | TGTGCCAGTAGTACCCTAGAAGGGGGGCAGTTCTTC | CASSTLEGGQFF